The 2 T cell receptor beta chains given below trace back to one sample, sequenced in a study of blood T cell repertoires in COVID-19. Profiled with immunoSEQ multiplex PCR; TCRdb holds only in-frame clones, not every one. The data hold roughly 30,000 clones, with 65% to 90% observed a single time. Sequencing used peripheral blood. The receptor source for this set is a man in his 60s with active COVID-19.

The chain links TRBV7-9 to TRBJ1-5; TRBD1 is a possible D gene (5 bases). CDR1 and CDR2 from the germline V gene are SEHNR and FQNEAQ (reference sequence). The CDR3 is made up of 13 amino acids. Between the trimmed V and J ends, which lost 2 bases and 7 bases, there was a span of 9 bases. DNA of the CDR3: TGTGCCAGCAGCTTACAGGGTGGCCAGCCCCAGCATTTT. Encoded protein: CASSLQGGQPQHF.

The rearrangement joins TRBV9 to TRBJ2-5, with 10 bases lining up with TRBD2. Germline V gene data show CDR1 as SGDLS and CDR2 as YYNGEE. J gave up 1 base and V 4 bases, and 19 bases lay outside the gene matches. This CDR3 contains 20 residues. CDR3 DNA: TGTGCCAGCAGCCCGAGGGGGGGACTAGCGAGCCTCAAGGCCCAAGAGACCCAGTACTTC. The encoded protein is CASSPRGGLASLKAQETQYF.